This entry lists 25 T cell receptor beta chains sequenced from one sample in a study of post-analysis software for immune sequencing data. Unique molecular identifiers were built into the TCR beta cDNA libraries. One entry per CDR3 protein, called by TCRdb with MiXCR from the PCR reads. The sample has around 400,000 distinct CDR3 sequences, about 40% seen once; the top ten hold 7.5% to 8.5%. Their cognate antigens are unknown. Broader study findings: TRBV5-6, TRBV5-1 and TRBV20-1 were among a handful of TRBV segments more frequent in patients than controls.

Source material: blood. The receptors were gathered from a girl aged 2 to 9 with multiple sclerosis.

This clonotype was counted between two and nine times. This CDR3 is CASSYQTSGASSYEQYF. In nucleotides, the CDR3 is TGTGCCAGCAGTTACCAGACTAGCGGGGCCAGCTCCTACGAGCAGTACTTC. The chain carries TRBV6-5 and TRBJ2-7; TRBD2 matches 11 bases. This CDR3 is 17 amino acids long. From germline, CDR1 is MNHEY and CDR2 SVGAGI. Trimming cost V 2 bases and J 0 bases; bases outside gene matches: 6.

This clonotype came up a few times. The chain uses TRBV5-6 and TRBJ2-3; maybe TRBD2 (6 bases). Trimming cost V 4 bases and J 5 bases, with 8 bases left between them. The CDR3 spans 12 residues. CDR1 is SGHDT, CDR2 YYEEEE, per germline. The CDR3 is CASSPGGDTQYF. Here the CDR3 DNA reads TGTGCCAGCAGCCCCGGGGGAGATACGCAGTATTTT.

The sample holds a few counts of this clonotype. This rearrangement joins TRBV28 to TRBJ2-3; TRBD2 aligns across 12 bases. The CDR3 runs to 19 residues. The V gene end was trimmed by 1 base and the J gene end by 4 bases; junction bases not matched to a gene: 12. From germline, CDR1 is MDHEN and CDR2 SYDVKM. The CDR3 reads CASSLSGPTSGRNSDTQYF. The CDR3 DNA is TGTGCCAGCAGTTTATCTGGCCCAACTAGCGGGAGGAATTCAGATACGCAGTATTTT.

The rearrangement uses TRBV6-5 and TRBJ2-7, with 8 nucleotides matching TRBD1. The CDR3 covers 15 residues. The J segment lost 4 bases and the V segment lost 2 bases, leaving 7 bases of the junction unmatched. Germline lookup yields CDR1 MNHEY and CDR2 SVGAGI. CDR3: CASSYPAGGRYEQYF. The CDR3 DNA follows: TGTGCCAGCAGTTACCCGGCAGGGGGCAGGTACGAGCAGTACTTC.

The V call is TRBV7-3, the J call TRBJ2-5; 9 bases map to TRBD1. The J call may be incorrect, as the DNA end agrees better with TRBJ2-7. Germline-derived CDR1 and CDR2 are SGHTA and FQGTGA. CDR3 length: 13 amino acids. The CDR3 nucleotides are TGTGCCAGCAGTTCAGGACAGGGGCGCGAGCAGTACTTC. Protein sequence: CASSSGQGREQYF.

The gene calls are TRBV9 and TRBJ2-3, with 13 bases matching TRBD2. V was clipped by 2 bases and J by 6 bases; unmatched bases: 9. Germline-derived CDR1 and CDR2 are SGDLS and YYNGEE. This CDR3 has 17 residues. The CDR3 region has the DNA TGTGCCAGCAGCGTCCAACTAGCGGGGGGGACCGCGGATACGCAGTATTTT. Encoded protein: CASSVQLAGGTADTQYF. Filled out from reference TRBV9 and TRBJ2-3, the complete variable domain reads DSGVTQTPKHLITATGQRVTLRCSPRSGDLSVYWYQQSLDQGLQFLIQYYNGEERAKGNILERFSAQQFPDLHSELNLSSLELGDSALYFCASSVQLAGGTADTQYFGPGTRLTVL.

This clonotype was counted between two and nine times. This chain uses TRBV20-1 with TRBJ2-1; a weak D match, TRBD2 (6 bases). V was clipped by 3 bases and J by 0 bases, with 9 bases between them. CDR1 is DFQATT and CDR2 is SNEGSKA in the germline V gene (reference sequence). The CDR3 is made up of 14 amino acids. The CDR3 DNA sequence: TGCAGTGCTAGGACCGGGAGCTCCTACAATGAGCAGTTCTTC. Its protein is CSARTGSSYNEQFF.

V usage is TRBV4-3 and J usage is TRBJ2-4; 7 bases are shared with TRBD2. The CDR3 spans 15 residues. CDR1 and CDR2 (germline): LGHNA, YSLEER. With V trimmed by 3 bases and J by 4 bases, 6 bases remained unmatched. The CDR3 nucleotides are TGCGCCAGCAGCCACGGAGGGCGGGGGAAAAACATTCAGTACTTC. Protein sequence: CASSHGGRGKNIQYF.

This clonotype has a handful of counts. The V call is TRBV6-5, the J call TRBJ2-7, with D perhaps TRBD1 or TRBD2 (5 bases each). Germline lookup yields CDR1 MNHEY and CDR2 SVGAGI. This CDR3 has 16 residues. Deletions cut 0 bases from V and 3 bases from J, with 15 bases between. The CDR3 sequence is CASSYSSGTGGYEQYF. The CDR3 region has the DNA TGTGCCAGCAGTTACTCGAGTGGCACAGGAGGCTACGAGCAGTACTTC.

In the case of this clonotype: One junction end does not reproduce the germline sequence, and a read error may be involved. The chain recombines TRBV7-7 with TRBJ2-7; possible D gene TRBD2, 5 bases. Germline V lookup: CDR1 SSHAT, CDR2 FNYEAQ (reference sequence). The CDR3 runs to 14 residues. This CDR3 reads CASSSGSTNNEQYF. CDR3 in DNA: TGTGCTAGCAGCTCGGGATCCACTAACAATGAGCAGTACTTC. Drawing the rest from reference TRBV7-7 and TRBJ2-7, the complete variable domain is GAGVSQSPRYKVTKRGQDVTLRCDPISSHATLYWYQQALGQGPEFLTYFNYEAQPDKSGLPSDRFSAERPEGSISTLTIQRTEQRDSAMYRCASSSGSTNNEQYFGPGTRLTVT.

This clonotype has only a few counts. The chain links TRBV3-1 to TRBJ2-7; 8 bases match TRBD2. The CDR3 is 16 amino acids. The germline V gene has CDR1 LGHDT and CDR2 YNNKEL (reference sequence). J gave up 0 bases and V 4 bases, and 8 bases lay outside the gene matches. The CDR3 DNA follows: TGTGCCAGCAGCCCCGGGGCTAGCGGGTACTCCTACGAGCAGTACTTC. This gives the protein CASSPGASGYSYEQYF.

Note on this clonotype: The germline gene is not matched at one end of the junction; a read error may be the cause. This chain connects TRBV18 to TRBJ2-4; weak D call: TRBD1 (6 bases). There are 16 residues in the CDR3. Germline CDR1 reads KGHSH; CDR2 reads LQKENI. The CDR3 DNA is TGCGCCAGCTCACCCGAGACAGGAGTAGCCGAAAACATTCAGTACTTC. Translated: CASSPETGVAENIQYF.

The rearrangement uses TRBV7-7 and TRBJ2-7; D may be TRBD2 (5 bases). This CDR3 contains 14 residues. Germline V lookup: CDR1 SSHAT, CDR2 FNYEAQ (reference sequence). Trimming shortened V by 5 bases and J by 3 bases, and 14 bases separated the two germline ends. The CDR3 region is CASSPSRGFYEQYF. The CDR3 nucleotides are TGTGCCAGCAGCCCCAGTCGGGGTTTCTACGAGCAGTACTTC.

A few counts support this clonotype. The chain recombines TRBV12-3 or TRBV12-4 with TRBJ2-7, with 7 nucleotides matching TRBD1. Trimming cost V 4 bases and J 2 bases; bases outside gene matches: 5. This CDR3 comprises 14 residues. CDR3 residues: CASSWSTGAYEQYF. The CDR3 nucleotides are TGTGCCAGCAGTTGGAGCACAGGGGCCTACGAGCAGTACTTC.

V usage is TRBV20-1 and J usage is TRBJ2-1; a weak D match, TRBD2 (6 bases). This CDR3 comprises 16 residues. Germline assignment: CDR1 DFQATT and CDR2 SNEGSKA (reference sequence). V was trimmed by 3 bases and J by 0 bases, leaving 15 bases between them. The DNA for the CDR3 is TGCAGTGCTAGGGAAAAGCGGGCATTCTCCTACAATGAGCAGTTCTTC. Its protein product is CSAREKRAFSYNEQFF.

This clonotype has a single count. The J gene is TRBJ1-2, the V gene TRBV29-1, with TRBD1 matching 9 bases. CDR1 is SQVTM, CDR2 ANQGSEA, per germline. V dropped 7 bases and J dropped 0; count of bases not matched to a gene: 12. This CDR3 is built from 16 residues. DNA for the CDR3: TGCAGCGCGAAATCGGGACAGGGCGTATCTAACTATGGCTACACCTTC. Its protein is CSAKSGQGVSNYGYTF.

This clonotype was detected a few times. This chain joins TRBV6-2 or TRBV6-3 and TRBJ2-7; unclear D gene. Germline V gives CDR1 MNHEY, CDR2 SVGEGT. The CDR3 has 14 amino acids. Trimming shortened V by 6 bases and J by 1 base, and 13 bases separated the two germline ends. CDR3 DNA: TGTGCCAGCAGCTCAGCCGTACGGTCCTACGAGCAGTACTTC. Amino acid sequence: CASSSAVRSYEQYF.

CDR3 loop: CATSLDRGRNNEQFF. In nucleotides, the CDR3 is TGTGCCACCAGCTTGGACAGGGGGCGCAACAATGAGCAGTTCTTC. The chain has TRBV24-1 and TRBJ2-1, with TRBD1 matching 11 bases. The CDR3 extends over 15 amino acids. CDR1 is KGHDR and CDR2 is SFDVKD in the germline V gene. The V segment lost 7 bases and the J segment 5 bases; nucleotides outside the gene matches: 6.

The chain uses TRBV19 and TRBJ1-5, with 9 bases aligning to TRBD1. The CDR3 runs to 15 residues. J was trimmed by 3 bases and V by 8 bases; bases with no gene match: 8. Per the germline V gene, CDR1 is LNHDA and CDR2 is SQIVND (reference sequence). Written as DNA, the CDR3 is TGTGCCAGTGGGGTAGGACAGGGGTCCAATCAGCCCCAGCATTTT. Protein sequence: CASGVGQGSNQPQHF.

This clonotype was observed a handful of times. The chain carries TRBV10-3 and TRBJ1-5, with D perhaps TRBD1 (6 bases). This CDR3 has 17 residues. CDR1 ENHRY and CDR2 SYGVKD come from the germline V gene. The V end was cut by 5 bases, the J end by 2 bases, with 19 bases between. The CDR3 spells CAISSRDIPAGNQPQHF. CDR3 DNA: TGTGCCATCAGTTCCCGGGACATACCCGCGGGCAATCAGCCCCAGCATTTT.

The rearrangement joins TRBV20-1 to TRBJ2-3, with D uncertain. Germline CDR1 is DFQATT and CDR2 is SNEGSKA (reference sequence). This CDR3 is 14 amino acids long. Trimming shortened V by 3 bases and J by 2 bases, and 12 bases separated the two germline ends. CDR3 amino acids: CSARVLRYTDTQYF. DNA of the CDR3: TGCAGTGCTAGGGTCCTACGATACACAGATACGCAGTATTTT.

This clonotype was seen a few times. V gene TRBV24-1 combines with J gene TRBJ2-1, with a weak D call TRBD2 (5 bases). Germline V gene sequence: CDR1 KGHDR, CDR2 SFDVKD. The V end lost 1 base, the J end lost 7 bases, and 16 bases lay between the germline ends. The length of the CDR3 is 16 residues. The CDR3 DNA reads as TGTGCCACCAGTGATTTTCCAAAAAACGGCGGGAATGAGCAGTTCTTC. Amino acids: CATSDFPKNGGNEQFF.

V and J are TRBV6-1 and TRBJ1-2; 9 positions match TRBD1. V dropped 2 bases and J dropped 7; count of bases not matched to a gene: 14. The CDR3 has 17 amino acids. Germline CDR1 and CDR2: MNHNS and SASEGT. The CDR3 protein is CASSEYGQGPALGGYTF. The CDR3 bases are TGTGCCAGCAGTGAATACGGACAGGGGCCGGCATTGGGTGGCTACACCTTC.

This chain's CDR3 is CASRVTEAFF. DNA of the CDR3: TGTGCCAGCAGAGTAACTGAAGCTTTCTTT. The V call is TRBV12-3 or TRBV12-4, the J call TRBJ1-1; D not certain. The CDR3 has 10 residues. V gave up 6 bases and J gave up 5 bases, with 4 bases separating them.

The chain couples TRBV29-1 to TRBJ2-5; D gene ambiguous. This CDR3 is 12 amino acids long. Germline lookup yields CDR1 SQVTM and CDR2 ANQGSEA. The DNA of the CDR3 is TGCGGAGTAAGGACGGTGCAAGAGACCCAGTACTTC. It codes for CGVRTVQETQYF.